This T cell receptor (beta chain) was found in a study of blood T cell repertoires in COVID-19. Study-wide background: There were acute and convalescent COVID-19 samples, and they came from the United States, Italy and Spain. From T cells, B-cell-depleted T cells, or PBMCs came the material, which was cDNA or gDNA.

CDR3 length: 15 amino acids. Patients in Seattle were enrolled during active infection, then followed longitudinally. Study processing details: Quantification of nucleated cells was approximated via reference gene primer amplification. Sequencing was performed with immunoSEQ multiplex PCR; in TCRdb, only in-frame clones are kept and a portion is missing. V and J calls and clone size follow that table, whereas D and trimming were derived from the DNA. The table records about 350,000 clones, about nine tenths of them present only once. Sequences were obtained from peripheral blood. This rearrangement joins TRBV21-1 to TRBJ1-2; TRBD1, the table's D call, was not compared with the DNA. TRBV21-1 is shown as a pseudogene. The TCR was taken from a woman aged 70 to 79 with COVID-19, enrolled during active disease. CDR3 coding DNA: TGTGCCAGCAGCCTACACAGAATATCTAACTATGGCTACACCTTC. It is translated as CASSLHRISNYGYTF.